This TCR beta chain was profiled in a study of OX40 agonist ivuxolimab in advanced cancers. Trimming stripped 3 bases from V and 4 bases from J, with 7 bases between. Germline-derived CDR1 and CDR2 are MNHNS and SASEGT. This CDR3 is 13 amino acids long. Libraries were prepared by immunoSEQ multiplex PCR; TCRdb keeps only in-frame clonotypes and omits some of them. The data hold roughly 40,000 clones, with roughly 90% observed a single time. The chain employs TRBV6-1 and TRBJ1-5; D remains ambiguous. This TCR derives from an adult with an advanced solid tumor such as melanoma, head and neck, liver or kidney cancer. The source material was CD4+ or CD8+ T cells sorted from blood, sampled in a trial of the OX40 agonist ivuxolimab. DNA of the CDR3: TGTGCCAGCAGTGATACAGAGAATCAGCCCCAGCATTTT. Its translation: CASSDTENQPQHF.